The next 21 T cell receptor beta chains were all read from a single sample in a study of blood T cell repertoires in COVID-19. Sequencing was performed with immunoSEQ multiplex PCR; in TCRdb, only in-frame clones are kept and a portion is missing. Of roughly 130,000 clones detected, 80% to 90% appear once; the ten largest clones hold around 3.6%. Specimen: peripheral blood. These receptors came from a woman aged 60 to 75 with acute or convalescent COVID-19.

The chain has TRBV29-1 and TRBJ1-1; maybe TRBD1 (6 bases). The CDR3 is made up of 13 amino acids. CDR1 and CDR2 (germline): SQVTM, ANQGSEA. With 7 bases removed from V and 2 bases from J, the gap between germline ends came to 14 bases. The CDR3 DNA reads TGCAGCGCACGGGGGGGCGGAAACACTGAAGCTTTCTTT. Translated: CSARGGGNTEAFF. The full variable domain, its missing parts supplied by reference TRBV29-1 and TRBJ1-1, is SAVISQKPSRDICQRGTSLTIQCQVDSQVTMMFWYRQQPGQSLTLIATANQGSEATYESGFVIDKFPISRPNLTFSTLTVSNMSPEDSSIYLCSARGGGNTEAFFGQGTRLTVV.

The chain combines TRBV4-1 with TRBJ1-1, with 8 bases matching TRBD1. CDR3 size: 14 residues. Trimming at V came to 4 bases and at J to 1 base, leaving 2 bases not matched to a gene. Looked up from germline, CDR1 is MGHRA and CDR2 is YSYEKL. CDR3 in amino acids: CASSPDRANTEAFF. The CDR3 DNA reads TGCGCCAGCAGCCCGGACAGGGCGAACACTGAAGCTTTCTTT.

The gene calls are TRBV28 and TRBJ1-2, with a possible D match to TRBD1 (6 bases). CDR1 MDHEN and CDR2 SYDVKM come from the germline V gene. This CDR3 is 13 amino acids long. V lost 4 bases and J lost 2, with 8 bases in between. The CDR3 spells CASSWGQNYGYTF. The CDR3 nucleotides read TGTGCCAGCAGTTGGGGACAAAACTATGGCTACACCTTC.

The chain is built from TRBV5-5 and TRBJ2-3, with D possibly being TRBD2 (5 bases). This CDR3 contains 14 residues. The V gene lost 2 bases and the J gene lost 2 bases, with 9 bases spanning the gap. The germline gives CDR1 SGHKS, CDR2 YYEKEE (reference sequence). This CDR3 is CASSFGGSTDTQYF. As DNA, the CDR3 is TGTGCCAGCAGCTTCGGAGGTTCCACAGATACGCAGTATTTT.

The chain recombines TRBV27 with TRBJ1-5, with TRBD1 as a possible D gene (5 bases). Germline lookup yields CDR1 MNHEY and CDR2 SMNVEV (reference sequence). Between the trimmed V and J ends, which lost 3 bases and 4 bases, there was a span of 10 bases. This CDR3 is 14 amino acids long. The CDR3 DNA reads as TGTGCCAGCAGTTTCCTCCAGGGTAATCAGCCCCAGCATTTT. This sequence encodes CASSFLQGNQPQHF.

The DNA of the CDR3 is TGTGCCAGCAGTCCTAACAGGGGAGGCTACACCTTC. Protein: CASSPNRGGYTF. V is TRBV27 and J is TRBJ1-2; 7 bases agree with TRBD1. This CDR3 is 12 amino acids long. CDR1 is MNHEY and CDR2 is SMNVEV in the germline V gene (reference sequence). Trimming at V came to 5 bases and at J to 8 bases, leaving 5 bases not matched to a gene.

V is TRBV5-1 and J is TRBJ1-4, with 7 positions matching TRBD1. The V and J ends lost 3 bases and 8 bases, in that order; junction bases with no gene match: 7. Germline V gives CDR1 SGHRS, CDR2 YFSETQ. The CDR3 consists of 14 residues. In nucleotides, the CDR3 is TGCGCCAGCAGCTCACAGGGGATGGAGGAAAAACTGTTTTTT. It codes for CASSSQGMEEKLFF.

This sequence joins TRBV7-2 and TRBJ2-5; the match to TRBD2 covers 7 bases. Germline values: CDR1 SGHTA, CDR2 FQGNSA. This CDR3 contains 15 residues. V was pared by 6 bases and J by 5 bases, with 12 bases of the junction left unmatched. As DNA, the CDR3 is TGTGCCAGCAGGCCCCCACGGAGGGGAGGGGAGACCCAGTACTTC. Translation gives CASRPPRRGGETQYF.

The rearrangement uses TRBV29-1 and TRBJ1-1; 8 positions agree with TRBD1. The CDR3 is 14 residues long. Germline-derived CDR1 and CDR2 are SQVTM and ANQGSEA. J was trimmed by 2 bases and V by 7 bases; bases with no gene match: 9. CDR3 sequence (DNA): TGCAGCGGGGGAAATACAGGGGGAAACACTGAAGCTTTCTTT. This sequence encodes CSGGNTGGNTEAFF.

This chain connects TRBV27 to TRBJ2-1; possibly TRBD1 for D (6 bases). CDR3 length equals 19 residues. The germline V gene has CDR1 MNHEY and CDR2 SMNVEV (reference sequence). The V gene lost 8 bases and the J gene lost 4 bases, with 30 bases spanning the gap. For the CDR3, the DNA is TGTGCCAGCTCGACGATCGGACCGCAACGGGACATAACGTACAATGAGCAGTTCTTC. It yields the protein CASSTIGPQRDITYNEQFF.

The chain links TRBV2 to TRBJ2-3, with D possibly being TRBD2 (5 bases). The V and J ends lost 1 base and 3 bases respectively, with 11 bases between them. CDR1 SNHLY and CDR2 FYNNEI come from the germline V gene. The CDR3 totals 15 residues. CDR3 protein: CASSEEVAPTDTQYF. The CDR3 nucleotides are TGTGCCAGCAGTGAAGAGGTAGCGCCGACAGATACGCAGTATTTT.

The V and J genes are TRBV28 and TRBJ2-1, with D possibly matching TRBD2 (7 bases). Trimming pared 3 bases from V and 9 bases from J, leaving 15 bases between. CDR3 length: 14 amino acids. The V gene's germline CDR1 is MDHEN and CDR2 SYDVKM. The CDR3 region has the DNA TGTGCCAGCAGTTTGGGGGGGGGCCCCGTTGAGCAGTTCTTC. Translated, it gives CASSLGGGPVEQFF.

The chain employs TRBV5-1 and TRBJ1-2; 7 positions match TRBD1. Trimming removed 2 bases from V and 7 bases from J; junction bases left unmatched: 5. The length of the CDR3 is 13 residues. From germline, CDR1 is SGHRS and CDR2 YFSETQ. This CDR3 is CASSLEGAAGYTF. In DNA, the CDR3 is TGCGCCAGCAGCTTAGAGGGGGCCGCTGGCTACACCTTC.

The CDR3 protein is CASSPSAGLAGEDEQFF. The CDR3 DNA reads as TGTGCCAGCAGTCCATCGGCGGGACTAGCGGGAGAGGATGAGCAGTTCTTC. The rearrangement joins TRBV6-2 or TRBV6-3 to TRBJ2-1; 14 bases are shared with TRBD2. The CDR3 is 17 residues long. V shed 5 bases and J 8 bases; nucleotides not matched to a gene: 11. From germline, CDR1 is MNHEY and CDR2 SVGEGT.

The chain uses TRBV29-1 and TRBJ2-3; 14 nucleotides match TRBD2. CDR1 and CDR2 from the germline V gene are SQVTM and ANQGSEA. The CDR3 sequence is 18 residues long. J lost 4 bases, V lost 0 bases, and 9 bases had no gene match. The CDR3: CSVEDPPGLAGVPDTQYF. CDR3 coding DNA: TGCAGCGTTGAAGATCCCCCGGGACTAGCGGGAGTCCCAGATACGCAGTATTTT.

The chain's CDR3 is CASSSRPSQGGGYTF. The CDR3 DNA is TGTGCCAGCAGCTCTCGGCCTTCCCAAGGGGGTGGCTACACCTTC. The chain joins TRBV3-1 (or the pseudogene TRBV3-2) to TRBJ1-2, with D possibly TRBD1 on 6 matching bases. CDR1 is LGHDT, CDR2 YNNKEL, per germline (reference sequence). This CDR3 contains 15 residues. Trimming took 5 bases from V and 7 from J, leaving 20 bases between them.

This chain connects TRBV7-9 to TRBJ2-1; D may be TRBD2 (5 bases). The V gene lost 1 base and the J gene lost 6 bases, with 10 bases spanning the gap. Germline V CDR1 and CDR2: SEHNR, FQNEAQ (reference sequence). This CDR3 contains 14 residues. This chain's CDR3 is CASSLGGVGNEQFF. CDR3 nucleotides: TGTGCCAGCAGCTTAGGGGGAGTGGGCAATGAGCAGTTCTTC.

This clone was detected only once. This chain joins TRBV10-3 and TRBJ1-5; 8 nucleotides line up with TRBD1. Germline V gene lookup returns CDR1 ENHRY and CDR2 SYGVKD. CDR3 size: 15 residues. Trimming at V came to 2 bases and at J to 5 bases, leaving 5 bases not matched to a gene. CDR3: CAISERGQVDQPQHF. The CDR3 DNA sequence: TGTGCCATCAGTGAGAGGGGACAGGTGGATCAGCCCCAGCATTTT.

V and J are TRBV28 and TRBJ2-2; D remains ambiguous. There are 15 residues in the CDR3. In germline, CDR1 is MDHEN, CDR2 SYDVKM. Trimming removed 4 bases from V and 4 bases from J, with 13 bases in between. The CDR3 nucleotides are TGTGCCAGCAGTTCGACACACCTTGGCACCGGGGAGCTGTTTTTT. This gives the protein CASSSTHLGTGELFF.

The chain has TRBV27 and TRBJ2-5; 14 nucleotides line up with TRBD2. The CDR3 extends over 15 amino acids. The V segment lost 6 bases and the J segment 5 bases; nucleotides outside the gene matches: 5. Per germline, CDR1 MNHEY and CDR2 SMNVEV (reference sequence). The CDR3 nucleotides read TGTGCCAGCAGACCGGGACTAGCGGGAGACGAGACCCAGTACTTC. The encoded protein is CASRPGLAGDETQYF.

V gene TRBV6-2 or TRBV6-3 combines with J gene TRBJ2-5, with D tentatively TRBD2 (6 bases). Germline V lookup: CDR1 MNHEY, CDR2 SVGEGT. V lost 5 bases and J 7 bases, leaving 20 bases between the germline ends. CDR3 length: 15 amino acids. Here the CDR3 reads CASSQPSSLAGTQYF. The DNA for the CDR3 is TGTGCCAGCAGTCAACCGAGCTCACTAGCAGGGACCCAGTACTTC.